This T cell receptor beta chain was obtained from a study of blood T cell repertoires in COVID-19. Sequencing used immunoSEQ multiplex PCR; TCRdb keeps in-frame clones, though not all of them. The sample shows 200,000 to 250,000 clones, roughly 85% of them seen only once. The receptor was isolated from a young man who had recovered from COVID-19. Sequencing used PBMCs or T cells enriched from blood (not recorded which).

Written as DNA, the CDR3 is TGTGCCAGCAGCGTAGATAGAGAGACCCAGTACTTC. It yields the protein CASSVDRETQYF. The gene calls are TRBV9 and TRBJ2-5; D uncertain. The V end was cut by 0 bases, the J end by 4 bases, with 4 bases between. The CDR3 is 12 residues long. Germline V CDR1 and CDR2: SGDLS, YYNGEE.